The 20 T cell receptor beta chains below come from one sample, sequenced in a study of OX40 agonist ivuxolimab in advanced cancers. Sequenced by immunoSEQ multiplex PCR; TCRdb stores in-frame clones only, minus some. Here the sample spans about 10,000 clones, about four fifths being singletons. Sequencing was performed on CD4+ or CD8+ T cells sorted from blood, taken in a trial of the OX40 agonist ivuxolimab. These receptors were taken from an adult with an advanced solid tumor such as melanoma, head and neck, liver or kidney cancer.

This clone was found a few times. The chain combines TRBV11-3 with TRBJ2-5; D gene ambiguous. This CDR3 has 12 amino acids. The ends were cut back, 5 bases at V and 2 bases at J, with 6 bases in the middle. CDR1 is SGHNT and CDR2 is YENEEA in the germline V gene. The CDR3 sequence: CASSGVQETQYF. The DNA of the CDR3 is TGTGCCAGCAGCGGGGTACAAGAGACCCAGTACTTC.

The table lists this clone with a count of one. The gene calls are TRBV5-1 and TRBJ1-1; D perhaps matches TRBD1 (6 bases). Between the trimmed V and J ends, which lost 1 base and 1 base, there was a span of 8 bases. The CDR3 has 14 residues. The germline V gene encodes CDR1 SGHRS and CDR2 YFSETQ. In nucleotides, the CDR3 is TGCGCCAGCAGCTTGTGGGGGGCGAACACTGAAGCTTTCTTT. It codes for CASSLWGANTEAFF. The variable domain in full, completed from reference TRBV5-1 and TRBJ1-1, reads KAGVTQTPRYLIKTRGQQVTLSCSPISGHRSVSWYQQTPGQGLQFLFEYFSETQRNKGNFPGRFSGRQFSNSRSEMNVSTLELGDSALYLCASSLWGANTEAFFGQGTRLTVV.

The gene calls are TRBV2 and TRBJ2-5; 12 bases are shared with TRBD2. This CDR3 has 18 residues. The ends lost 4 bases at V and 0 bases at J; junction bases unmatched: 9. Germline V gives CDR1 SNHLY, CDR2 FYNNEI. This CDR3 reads CASSGGLAGGPYQETQYF. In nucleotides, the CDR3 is TGTGCCAGCAGTGGAGGGCTAGCGGGGGGGCCGTACCAAGAGACCCAGTACTTC. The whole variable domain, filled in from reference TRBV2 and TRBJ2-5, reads EPEVTQTPSHQVTQMGQEVILRCVPISNHLYFYWYRQILGQKVEFLVSFYNNEISEKSEIFDDQFSVERPDGSNFTLKIRSTKLEDSAMYFCASSGGLAGGPYQETQYFGPGTRLLVL.

The CDR3 DNA reads TGTGCCAGCAGATTGGACAGGGGGTTGTTCTTC. Translating it yields CASRLDRGLFF. The chain has TRBV6-5 and TRBJ2-1, with TRBD1 matching over 10 bases. The V gene end was trimmed by 6 bases and the J gene end by 15 bases; junction bases not matched to a gene: 5. The germline gives CDR1 MNHEY, CDR2 SVGAGI. The length of the CDR3 is 11 residues.

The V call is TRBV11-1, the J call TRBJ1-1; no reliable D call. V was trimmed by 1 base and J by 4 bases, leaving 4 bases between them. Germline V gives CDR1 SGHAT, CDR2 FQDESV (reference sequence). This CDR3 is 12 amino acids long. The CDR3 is CASSLDTTEAFF. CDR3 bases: TGTGCCAGCAGCTTAGACACCACTGAAGCTTTCTTT. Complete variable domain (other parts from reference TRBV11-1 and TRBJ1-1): EAEVAQSPRYKITEKSQAVAFWCDPISGHATLYWYRQILGQGPELLVQFQDESVVDDSQLPKDRFSAERLKGVDSTLKIQPAELGDSAMYLCASSLDTTEAFFGQGTRLTVV.

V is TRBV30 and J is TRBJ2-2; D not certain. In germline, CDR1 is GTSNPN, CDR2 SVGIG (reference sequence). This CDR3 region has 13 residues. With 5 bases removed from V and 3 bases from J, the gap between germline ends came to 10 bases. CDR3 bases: TGTGCCTGGTACGACGGTCACACCGGGGAGCTGTTTTTT. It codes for CAWYDGHTGELFF.

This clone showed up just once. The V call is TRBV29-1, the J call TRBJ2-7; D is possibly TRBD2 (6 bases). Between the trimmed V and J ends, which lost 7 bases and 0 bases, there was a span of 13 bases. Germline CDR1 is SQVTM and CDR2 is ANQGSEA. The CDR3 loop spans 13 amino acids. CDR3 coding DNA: TGCAGCGCTGGCCGGGACTCCTCCTACGAGCAGTACTTC. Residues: CSAGRDSSYEQYF.

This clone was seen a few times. CDR3 nucleotide sequence: TGTGCCAGCACAGCAGGGGACTATGGCTACACCTTC. Translated, it gives CASTAGDYGYTF. The V and J genes are TRBV11-2 and TRBJ1-2; TRBD1 is a possible D gene (6 bases). There are 12 residues in the CDR3. Trimming pared 7 bases from V and 3 bases from J, leaving 9 bases between. The germline V gene encodes CDR1 SGHAT and CDR2 FQNNGV.

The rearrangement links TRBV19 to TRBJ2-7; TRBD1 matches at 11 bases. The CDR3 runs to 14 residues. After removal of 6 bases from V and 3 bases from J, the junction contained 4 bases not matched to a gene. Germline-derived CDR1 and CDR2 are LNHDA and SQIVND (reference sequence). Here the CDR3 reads CASRGTGGSYEQYF. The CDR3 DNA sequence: TGTGCCAGTAGGGGGACAGGGGGGAGCTACGAGCAGTACTTC.

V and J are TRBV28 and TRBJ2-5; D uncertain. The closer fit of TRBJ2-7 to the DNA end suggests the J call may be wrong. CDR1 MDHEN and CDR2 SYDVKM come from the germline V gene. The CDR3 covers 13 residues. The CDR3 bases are TGTGCCAGCAGTTTTGGCAGTACCTACGAGCAGTACTTC. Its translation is CASSFGSTYEQYF.

The CDR3 DNA is TGTGCCAGCAGCTTAGATATGGGAGGCTACGAGCAGTACTTC. Translating gives CASSLDMGGYEQYF. The chain carries TRBV7-2 and TRBJ2-7; TRBD2 might be the D (6 bases). The length of the CDR3 is 14 residues. Germline values: CDR1 SGHTA, CDR2 FQGNSA. V lost 1 base and J lost 3, with 10 bases in between.

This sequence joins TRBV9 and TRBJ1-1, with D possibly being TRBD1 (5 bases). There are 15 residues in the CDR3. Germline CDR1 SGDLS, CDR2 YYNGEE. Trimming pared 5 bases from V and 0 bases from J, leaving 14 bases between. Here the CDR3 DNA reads TGTGCCAGCAGGGACCTCAGGGAGATGAACACTGAAGCTTTCTTT. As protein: CASRDLREMNTEAFF.

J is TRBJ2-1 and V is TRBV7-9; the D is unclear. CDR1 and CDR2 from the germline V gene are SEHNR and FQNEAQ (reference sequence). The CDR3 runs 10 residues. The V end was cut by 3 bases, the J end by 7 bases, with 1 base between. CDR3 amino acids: CASSFNEQFF. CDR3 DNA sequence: TGTGCCAGCAGCTTTAATGAGCAGTTCTTC.

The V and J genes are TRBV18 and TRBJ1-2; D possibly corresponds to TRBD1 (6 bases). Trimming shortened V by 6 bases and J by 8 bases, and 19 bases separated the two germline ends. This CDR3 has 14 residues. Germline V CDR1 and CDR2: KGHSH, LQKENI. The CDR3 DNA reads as TGTGCCAGCTCCCGCTTGGGGGCCGAGGAGGGCTACACCTTC. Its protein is CASSRLGAEEGYTF.

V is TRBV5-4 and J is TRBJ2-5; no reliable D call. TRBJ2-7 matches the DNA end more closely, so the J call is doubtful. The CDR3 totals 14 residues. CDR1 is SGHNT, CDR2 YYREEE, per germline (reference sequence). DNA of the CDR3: TGTGCCAGCAGCTCCCTAGACGAAGTCTACGAGCAGTACTTC. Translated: CASSSLDEVYEQYF.

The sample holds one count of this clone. CDR3 DNA: TGTGCCAGTCGCATCTACGAGCAGTACTTC. Residues: CASRIYEQYF. The V and J genes are TRBV6-4 and TRBJ2-7; D remains unclear. Trimming took off 9 bases at V and 3 bases at J, with 6 bases between the two ends. CDR1 is MRHNA, CDR2 SNTAGT, per germline. This CDR3 spans 10 amino acids.

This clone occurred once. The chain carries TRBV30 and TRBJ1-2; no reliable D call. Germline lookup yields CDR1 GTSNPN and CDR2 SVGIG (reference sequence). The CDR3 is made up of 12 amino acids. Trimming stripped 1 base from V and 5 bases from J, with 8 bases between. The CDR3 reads CAWSGWDYGYTF. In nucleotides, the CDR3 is TGTGCCTGGAGTGGTTGGGATTATGGCTACACCTTC.

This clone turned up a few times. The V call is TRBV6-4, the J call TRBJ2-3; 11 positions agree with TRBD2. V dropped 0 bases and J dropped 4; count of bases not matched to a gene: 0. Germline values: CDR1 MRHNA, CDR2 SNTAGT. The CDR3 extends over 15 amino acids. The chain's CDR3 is CASSDSSGGADTQYF. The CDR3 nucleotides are TGTGCCAGCAGTGACTCTAGCGGGGGGGCAGATACGCAGTATTTT.

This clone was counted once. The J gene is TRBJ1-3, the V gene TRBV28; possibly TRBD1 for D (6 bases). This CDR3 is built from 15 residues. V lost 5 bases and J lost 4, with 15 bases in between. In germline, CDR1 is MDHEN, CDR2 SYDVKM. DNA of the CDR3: TGTGCCAGCAGTCTACGGACAGAGTCAGGAAACACCATATATTTT. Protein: CASSLRTESGNTIYF. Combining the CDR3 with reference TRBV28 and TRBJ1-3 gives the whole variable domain DVKVTQSSRYLVKRTGEKVFLECVQDMDHENMFWYRQDPGLGLRLIYFSYDVKMKEKGDIPEGYSVSREKKERFSLILESASTNQTSMYLCASSLRTESGNTIYFGEGSWLTVV.

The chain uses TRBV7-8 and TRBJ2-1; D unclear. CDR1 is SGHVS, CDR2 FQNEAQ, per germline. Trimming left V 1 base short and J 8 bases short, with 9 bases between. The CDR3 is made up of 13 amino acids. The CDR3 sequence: CASSLVDGDEQFF. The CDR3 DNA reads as TGTGCCAGCAGCTTAGTAGATGGAGATGAGCAGTTCTTC.